This passage covers 31 T cell receptor beta chains from one sample sequenced in a study of T cell changes during pregnancy in multiple sclerosis. The assay was immunoSEQ multiplex PCR, and TCRdb's table has in-frame clones only and misses some. The table records over 45,000 clones, 90% to 95% of them present only once. The sample in question was peripheral blood, obtained in the third trimester of pregnancy. The origin of the receptors is a female donor with multiple sclerosis, enrolled in a pregnancy study.

The genes are TRBV7-8 and TRBJ2-5, with D maybe TRBD2 (6 bases). There are 15 residues in the CDR3. The V and J ends lost 0 bases and 2 bases respectively, with 10 bases between them. The V gene's germline CDR1 is SGHVS and CDR2 FQNEAQ. As DNA, the CDR3 is TGTGCCAGCAGCTTAGCGGGGAGGTCTCAAGAGACCCAGTACTTC. As protein: CASSLAGRSQETQYF.

This clone occurred once. This chain joins TRBV27 and TRBJ1-1; no definite D call. The CDR3 length is 17 residues. The germline V and J ends were trimmed by 2 bases and 0 bases, with 16 bases remaining between them. From germline, CDR1 is MNHEY and CDR2 SMNVEV (reference sequence). CDR3 in amino acids: CASSLGGWRTMNTEAFF. CDR3 coding DNA: TGTGCCAGCAGTTTAGGTGGCTGGAGGACTATGAACACTGAAGCTTTCTTT.

CDR3 bases: TGCGCCAGCAGCCCCGGACAGGAGGAACGTGACGAGCAGTACTTC. Encoded protein: CASSPGQEERDEQYF. This sequence joins TRBV5-1 and TRBJ2-7; TRBD1 agrees at 7 bases. V trimming: 4 bases; J trimming: 5 bases; junction bases outside the gene matches: 12. Germline V CDR1 and CDR2: SGHRS, YFSETQ. The CDR3 runs to 15 residues.

The genes are TRBV5-4 and TRBJ1-1; D may be TRBD1 (5 bases). V lost 5 bases to trimming and J lost 4 bases, with 15 bases between them. This CDR3 has 14 amino acids. Germline CDR1 and CDR2: SGHNT and YYREEE (reference sequence). CDR3 nucleotides: TGTGCCAGCAGGGGGGGATCCCCTGGCACTGAAGCTTTCTTT. This translates into CASRGGSPGTEAFF.

This clone was seen a single time. This chain links TRBV6-5 with TRBJ2-7, with TRBD2 matching over 10 bases. The germline V gene has CDR1 MNHEY and CDR2 SVGAGI. V trimming: 0 bases; J trimming: 4 bases; junction bases outside the gene matches: 6. The CDR3 loop spans 16 amino acids. The CDR3 here is CASSYSQLAGPYEQYF. The CDR3 DNA reads TGTGCCAGCAGTTACTCACAACTAGCGGGACCATACGAGCAGTACTTC.

This chain's CDR3 is CASSLGDRRSPLHF. The CDR3 nucleotides read TGTGCCAGCAGCTTAGGGGACAGACGTTCACCCCTCCACTTT. This chain uses TRBV13 with TRBJ1-6; possible D gene TRBD1, 6 bases. The CDR3 runs 14 residues. V was shortened by 0 bases and J by 9 bases, with 9 bases between the two germline ends. Germline V lookup: CDR1 PRHDT, CDR2 FYEKMQ (reference sequence).

J is TRBJ2-1 and V is TRBV4-3; D is uncertain. This CDR3 has 16 amino acids. The germline V gene has CDR1 LGHNA and CDR2 YSLEER. Between the trimmed V and J ends, which lost 0 bases and 3 bases, there was a span of 12 bases. In DNA, the CDR3 is TGCGCCAGCAGCCAAGAGAGGCGAGCTCACTACAATGAGCAGTTCTTC. This sequence encodes CASSQERRAHYNEQFF.

The J gene is TRBJ2-1, the V gene TRBV7-3; a possible D gene is TRBD1 (5 bases). The CDR3 totals 14 residues. Germline CDR1 is SGHTA and CDR2 is FQGTGA. V gave up 2 bases and J gave up 9 bases, with 14 bases separating them. The CDR3 coding sequence is TGTGCCAGCAGCTTATATCAGGGTAGGGGTGAGCAGTTCTTC. The encoded protein is CASSLYQGRGEQFF.

The chain is built from TRBV5-6 and TRBJ1-5; D not resolved. The CDR3 totals 14 residues. The V end lost 0 bases, the J end lost 7 bases, and 11 bases lay between the germline ends. Germline-derived CDR1 and CDR2 are SGHDT and YYEEEE. CDR3 DNA sequence: TGTGCCAGCAGCTTGGCCCGGGGTGGGCAGCCCCAGCATTTT. It is translated as CASSLARGGQPQHF.

The chain carries TRBV2 and TRBJ1-2; 10 bases fit TRBD1. The germline V gene has CDR1 SNHLY and CDR2 FYNNEI. The CDR3 totals 16 residues. The J segment lost 4 bases and the V segment lost 5 bases, leaving 10 bases of the junction unmatched. CDR3 nucleotides: TGTGCCAGCAGTCGCGGGGACAGGGGAATGGGCTATGGCTACACCTTC. The encoded protein is CASSRGDRGMGYGYTF.

This clone has only one observation. This chain uses TRBV5-4 with TRBJ1-1; TRBD1 matches 7 bases. The CDR3 runs to 16 residues. In germline, CDR1 is SGHNT, CDR2 YYREEE (reference sequence). V trimming: 4 bases; J trimming: 8 bases; junction bases outside the gene matches: 17. CDR3 sequence reads: CASSNDRALASSEAFF. The CDR3 coding sequence is TGTGCCAGCAGCAACGACAGGGCATTGGCGTCCTCGGAAGCTTTCTTT.

The J gene is TRBJ1-5, the V gene TRBV19; TRBD1 agrees at 9 bases. Germline CDR1 and CDR2: LNHDA and SQIVND (reference sequence). With V trimmed by 3 bases and J by 5 bases, 2 bases remained unmatched. This CDR3 has 14 residues. This chain's CDR3 is CASSIRDRDQPQHF. The CDR3 nucleotides are TGTGCCAGTAGTATTAGGGACAGGGATCAGCCCCAGCATTTT.

The CDR3 bases are TGTGCCTGGACCAGGACTAGTGCCTACAATGAGCAGTTCTTC. Its protein is CAWTRTSAYNEQFF. The rearrangement links TRBV30 to TRBJ2-1, with 7 positions matching TRBD2. Germline V gene data show CDR1 as GTSNPN and CDR2 as SVGIG (reference sequence). This CDR3 has 14 residues. V shed 4 bases and J 2 bases; nucleotides not matched to a gene: 5.

The V gene is TRBV5-4, the J gene TRBJ1-1; a possible D gene is TRBD1 (5 bases). V was pared by 6 bases and J by 6 bases, with 9 bases between. The CDR3 consists of 11 residues. Germline CDR1 SGHNT, CDR2 YYREEE (reference sequence). DNA for the CDR3: TGTGCCAGCACGGGGGGGTCTGAAGCTTTCTTT. It translates to CASTGGSEAFF.

The chain uses TRBV27 and TRBJ1-1; 8 bases fit TRBD1. The V gene end was trimmed by 5 bases and the J gene end by 1 base; junction bases not matched to a gene: 6. Per germline, CDR1 MNHEY and CDR2 SMNVEV (reference sequence). The CDR3 is 15 amino acids. Written as DNA, the CDR3 is TGTGCCAGCAGTGGGACAGGCCACTCGAACACTGAAGCTTTCTTT. Translated: CASSGTGHSNTEAFF.

This chain links TRBV13 with TRBJ2-2, with 11 bases matching TRBD2. The junction had 3 bases not matched to a gene; V was cut back by 2 bases and J by 7 bases. The CDR3 runs 15 residues. The V gene's germline CDR1 is PRHDT and CDR2 FYEKMQ (reference sequence). In DNA, the CDR3 is TGTGCCAGCAGCTTATCTAGCGGGAGGAACGGGGAGCTGTTTTTT. Amino acid sequence: CASSLSSGRNGELFF.

The V and J genes are TRBV6-5 and TRBJ1-1; D unclear. The CDR3 is 13 residues long. The germline V gene encodes CDR1 MNHEY and CDR2 SVGAGI. V gave up 6 bases and J gave up 1 base, with 9 bases separating them. CDR3 residues: CASRGSKNTEAFF. In nucleotides, the CDR3 is TGTGCCAGCAGGGGCAGCAAGAACACTGAAGCTTTCTTT.

This clone appeared once. The chain is built from TRBV2 and TRBJ2-7; 15 bases fit TRBD2. The CDR3 is 16 amino acids. Unmatched junction bases numbered 8, after V lost 5 bases and J lost 6 bases. CDR1 and CDR2 (germline): SNHLY, FYNNEI. DNA of the CDR3: TGTGCCAGCAGTCGGGATCGGACTAGCGGGAGGGGCGAGCAGTACTTC. It encodes CASSRDRTSGRGEQYF. Full variable domain (rest looked up from reference TRBV2 and TRBJ2-7): EPEVTQTPSHQVTQMGQEVILRCVPISNHLYFYWYRQILGQKVEFLVSFYNNEISEKSEIFDDQFSVERPDGSNFTLKIRSTKLEDSAMYFCASSRDRTSGRGEQYFGPGTRLTVT.

The J gene is TRBJ1-4, the V gene TRBV6-5, with 10 positions matching TRBD1. Germline CDR1 MNHEY, CDR2 SVGAGI. With 5 bases clipped from V and 7 bases from J, the junction kept 4 bases outside the gene matches. The CDR3 has 14 amino acids. The CDR3 DNA follows: TGTGCCAGCAGTCTCCGACAGGGGGCTGAAAAACTGTTTTTT. Protein: CASSLRQGAEKLFF.

This chain links TRBV19 with TRBJ2-5, with 9 bases that match TRBD2. The CDR3 spans 15 residues. Trimming at V came to 6 bases and at J to 3 bases, leaving 8 bases not matched to a gene. Germline CDR1 is LNHDA and CDR2 is SQIVND (reference sequence). CDR3 bases: TGTGCCAGTAGAGGCCGAGCGGGAGGAAAAGAGACCCAGTACTTC. This sequence encodes CASRGRAGGKETQYF.

The rearrangement links TRBV6-5 to TRBJ2-1, with D unresolved. This CDR3 contains 16 residues. V was shortened by 6 bases and J by 0 bases, with 15 bases between the two germline ends. Looked up from germline, CDR1 is MNHEY and CDR2 is SVGAGI. The DNA for the CDR3 is TGTGCCAGCAGCTACCGAACACTAAGCTCCTACAATGAGCAGTTCTTC. This translates into CASSYRTLSSYNEQFF.

The chain employs TRBV4-1 and TRBJ2-2; D might be TRBD1 (5 bases). Germline V gene data show CDR1 as MGHRA and CDR2 as YSYEKL. Trimming left V 4 bases short and J 3 bases short, with 15 bases between. CDR3 length equals 16 residues. The CDR3 DNA is TGCGCCAGCAGCCTAATAATACAGACAGACACCGGGGAGCTGTTTTTT. It yields the protein CASSLIIQTDTGELFF.

This clone appeared a single time. This sequence joins TRBV19 and TRBJ2-4, with 12 positions matching TRBD2. The germline gives CDR1 LNHDA, CDR2 SQIVND (reference sequence). The trim removed 5 bases at V and 7 bases at J, leaving 6 bases unmatched. CDR3 length: 15 residues. In DNA form, the CDR3 reads TGTGCCAGTAGTGGACGACTAGCGGGAGAGAACATTCAGTACTTC. It is translated as CASSGRLAGENIQYF.

V is TRBV2 and J is TRBJ1-3; no firm D call. The V end was cut by 11 bases, the J end by 0 bases, with 8 bases between. CDR1 is SNHLY and CDR2 is FYNNEI in the germline V gene. CDR3 length: 12 residues. The CDR3 nucleotides are TGTGCCTCCCAGGCCTCTGGAAACACCATATATTTT. The encoded protein is CASQASGNTIYF.

The chain joins TRBV28 to TRBJ1-5; no firm D call. The CDR3 is 13 amino acids. Germline CDR1 reads MDHEN; CDR2 reads SYDVKM. The V end was cut by 3 bases, the J end by 0 bases, with 3 bases between. As DNA, the CDR3 is TGTGCCAGCAGTTTCAATAGCAATCAGCCCCAGCATTTT. Its protein is CASSFNSNQPQHF.

As for this clone: This specimen includes other DNA sequences encoding the same CDR3. The rearrangement joins TRBV7-9 to TRBJ1-1; D gene ambiguous. The ends were cut back, 3 bases at V and 4 bases at J, with 6 bases in the middle. This CDR3 contains 12 residues. The germline gives CDR1 SEHNR, CDR2 FQNEAQ (reference sequence). This CDR3 is CASSLSGTEAFF. The CDR3 nucleotides read TGTGCCAGCAGCTTGTCGGGCACTGAAGCTTTCTTT.

CDR3 region: CASSPDLAGLTDTQYF. CDR3 nucleotides: TGTGCCAGCAGCCCGGACTTAGCGGGATTAACAGATACGCAGTATTTT. The chain couples TRBV5-4 to TRBJ2-3, with 8 bases that match TRBD2. This CDR3 contains 16 residues. CDR1 and CDR2 from the germline V gene are SGHNT and YYREEE (reference sequence). V gave up 4 bases and J gave up 3 bases; unmatched junction bases: 10.

The chain joins TRBV9 to TRBJ2-2; tentative D call: TRBD1 (5 bases). The CDR3 totals 14 residues. V shed 5 bases and J shed 1 base, with 9 bases lying between them. Germline CDR1 SGDLS, CDR2 YYNGEE. CDR3 sequence (DNA): TGTGCCAGCAGTCCTCAGGGGAACACCGGGGAGCTGTTTTTT. Translated, it gives CASSPQGNTGELFF.

The CDR3 loop is CAISESAGGGYEQYF. As DNA, the CDR3 is TGTGCCATCAGTGAGTCAGCGGGCGGGGGCTACGAGCAGTACTTC. The chain joins TRBV10-3 to TRBJ2-7; 7 bases map to TRBD2. The germline gives CDR1 ENHRY, CDR2 SYGVKD. The CDR3 runs to 15 residues. V dropped 0 bases and J dropped 3; count of bases not matched to a gene: 5.

This chain uses TRBV2 with TRBJ2-7; possible D gene TRBD1, 6 bases. Germline lookup yields CDR1 SNHLY and CDR2 FYNNEI. V lost 10 bases, J lost 4 bases, and 23 bases lay in between. The CDR3 has 15 amino acids. CDR3 sequence reads: CATISASRTEYEQYF. CDR3 nucleotide sequence: TGTGCCACGATTTCGGCTAGTCGGACAGAGTACGAGCAGTACTTC.

The rearrangement uses TRBV7-9 and TRBJ1-1, with D perhaps matching TRBD1 (5 bases). V was shortened by 2 bases and J by 8 bases, with 15 bases between the two germline ends. The CDR3 sequence is 14 residues long. CDR1 SEHNR and CDR2 FQNEAQ come from the germline V gene (reference sequence). In DNA form, the CDR3 reads TGTGCCAGCAGCTTATCAGGGTCTGGTAAGGAAGCTTTCTTT. This codes for CASSLSGSGKEAFF.